This note documents a single T cell receptor beta chain sequence. These data are taken from a study of shared T cell receptors in the human thymus. Trimming shortened V by 2 bases and J by 5 bases, and 9 bases separated the two germline ends. Germline V gene data show CDR1 as SGHAT and CDR2 as FQNNGV. This CDR3 spans 13 amino acids. Sequencing was performed with immunoSEQ multiplex PCR; in TCRdb, only in-frame clones are kept and a portion is missing. The data show hundreds of thousands of clones, roughly 85% seen once. These data are also associated with another study on human thymus T cells. This second study notes: The donors were infants in Finland with congenital heart defects, otherwise immunologically healthy. V and J gene usage appeared biased in thymic and blood repertoires. Thymic repertoires overlap heavily among unrelated individuals, related research has reported.

The specimen sequenced was thymocytes. The chain combines TRBV11-2 with TRBJ1-1; maybe TRBD1 (5 bases). The TCR sequence derives from a girl under three years old with a congenital heart defect. The CDR3 DNA sequence: TGTGCCAGCAGCTTACCCCAGGGAACTGAAGCTTTCTTT. Translated: CASSLPQGTEAFF.